This entry lists 13 T cell receptor beta chains sequenced from one sample in a study of T cell responses to AZD1222 COVID-19 vaccine. Produced via immunoSEQ multiplex PCR; TCRdb's table is partial and in-frame only. This sample yields about 110,000 clones, of which over 85% are seen a single time; under 2.5% belongs to the top ten. The source was peripheral blood, collected on day 0 of AZD1222 vaccination. Source of these receptors: an adult in good health.

This rearrangement joins TRBV28 to TRBJ1-2; D ambiguous. V gave up 6 bases and J gave up 1 base, with 6 bases separating them. Per the germline V gene, CDR1 is MDHEN and CDR2 is SYDVKM. The CDR3 sequence is 12 residues long. The CDR3 bases are TGTGCCAGCAGCGGGCATAACTATGGCTACACCTTC. It yields the protein CASSGHNYGYTF.

The chain employs TRBV20-1 and TRBJ1-1; 8 nucleotides line up with TRBD1. The CDR3 has 11 amino acids. Germline CDR1 is DFQATT and CDR2 is SNEGSKA (reference sequence). J gave up 11 bases and V 3 bases, and 5 bases lay outside the gene matches. CDR3 sequence: CSARGTGWAFF. Here the CDR3 DNA reads TGCAGTGCTAGGGGGACAGGATGGGCTTTCTTT.

V usage is TRBV18 and J usage is TRBJ1-3; a possible D gene is TRBD1 (5 bases). Germline V CDR1 and CDR2: KGHSH, LQKENI. V was pared by 6 bases and J by 6 bases, with 18 bases between. The length of the CDR3 is 15 residues. CDR3 in amino acids: CASSQREGSINTIYF. The CDR3, as DNA: TGTGCCAGCTCCCAGAGGGAGGGGAGCATAAACACCATATATTTT.

A note on this clone: Germline and junction disagree at one end, which may indicate a read error. The J gene is TRBJ1-1, the V gene TRBV6-1, with 7 bases aligning to TRBD1. Germline CDR1 and CDR2: MNHNS and SASEGT. The CDR3 runs to 15 residues. In DNA form, the CDR3 reads TGTGCCAGCAGGGAAGTCAGACAGGGGAACACTGAAGCTTTCTTT. This codes for CASREVRQGNTEAFF.

J is TRBJ1-1 and V is TRBV19, with TRBD1 identical over 7 bases. V shed 6 bases and J 5 bases; nucleotides not matched to a gene: 9. The CDR3 is 14 residues long. Germline CDR1 LNHDA, CDR2 SQIVND (reference sequence). CDR3 coding DNA: TGTGCCAGTAGGCCAACAGGGGATGGTACTGAAGCTTTCTTT. Residues: CASRPTGDGTEAFF. The complete variable domain, with remaining parts taken from reference TRBV19 and TRBJ1-1, reads DGGITQSPKYLFRKEGQNVTLSCEQNLNHDAMYWYRQDPGQGLRLIYYSQIVNDFQKGDIAEGYSVSREKKESFPLTVTSAQKNPTAFYLCASRPTGDGTEAFFGQGTRLTVV.

The chain couples TRBV19 to TRBJ2-2; D is undetermined. Germline CDR1 LNHDA, CDR2 SQIVND (reference sequence). V shed 5 bases and J shed 8 bases, with 9 bases lying between them. The CDR3 is 12 residues long. The CDR3 here is CASSARLGELFF. In nucleotides, the CDR3 is TGTGCCAGTAGTGCGCGGTTAGGGGAGCTGTTTTTT.

The chain couples TRBV5-1 to TRBJ2-7, with no clear D. The length of the CDR3 is 13 residues. V lost 0 bases, J lost 2 bases, and 6 bases lay in between. CDR1 and CDR2 from the germline V gene are SGHRS and YFSETQ. The CDR3 protein is CASSLGWTYEQYF. The CDR3 DNA is TGCGCCAGCAGCTTGGGCTGGACCTACGAGCAGTACTTC.

A note on this clone: The sample has other DNA sequences that encode this CDR3 too. The J gene is TRBJ1-3, the V gene TRBV9; D remains ambiguous. Germline V gives CDR1 SGDLS, CDR2 YYNGEE. V was shortened by 3 bases and J by 1 base, with 8 bases between the two germline ends. This CDR3 region has 14 residues. CDR3 sequence (DNA): TGTGCCAGCAGCGCCGGAGTATCTGGAAACACCATATATTTT. It yields the protein CASSAGVSGNTIYF. The variable domain in full, with the rest retrieved from reference TRBV9 and TRBJ1-3, is DSGVTQTPKHLITATGQRVTLRCSPRSGDLSVYWYQQSLDQGLQFLIQYYNGEERAKGNILERFSAQQFPDLHSELNLSSLELGDSALYFCASSAGVSGNTIYFGEGSWLTVV.

The chain combines TRBV19 with TRBJ1-1; tentatively, D is TRBD1 (6 bases). V was trimmed by 5 bases and J by 1 base, leaving 11 bases between them. This CDR3 region has 14 residues. CDR1 and CDR2 from the germline V gene are LNHDA and SQIVND (reference sequence). The CDR3 coding sequence is TGTGCCAGTAGTTACGGGGGCGAGAACACTGAAGCTTTCTTT. Its protein is CASSYGGENTEAFF.

The rearrangement joins TRBV11-3 to TRBJ2-3, with TRBD2 matching over 13 bases. Germline CDR1 SGHNT, CDR2 YENEEA. The CDR3 consists of 16 residues. With 5 bases clipped from V and 6 bases from J, the junction kept 8 bases outside the gene matches. CDR3 protein: CASSTRGLAGTDTQYF. The DNA for the CDR3 is TGTGCCAGCAGCACCCGGGGACTAGCGGGGACCGATACGCAGTATTTT.

This chain connects TRBV28 to TRBJ2-3; 9 nucleotides match TRBD2. V shed 5 bases and J 5 bases; nucleotides not matched to a gene: 8. The CDR3 runs 15 residues. CDR1 MDHEN and CDR2 SYDVKM come from the germline V gene. The CDR3 coding sequence is TGTGCCAGCAGTCTAAGGACTAGCGATAGAGATACGCAGTATTTT. Amino acids: CASSLRTSDRDTQYF.

The rearrangement uses TRBV19 and TRBJ1-1; D remains ambiguous. In germline, CDR1 is LNHDA, CDR2 SQIVND (reference sequence). Trimming took 1 base from V and 1 from J, leaving 4 bases between them. The CDR3 runs 13 residues. CDR3 in amino acids: CASSIGPNTEAFF. As DNA, the CDR3 is TGTGCCAGTAGTATAGGACCGAACACTGAAGCTTTCTTT.

The rearrangement links TRBV10-2 to TRBJ1-5, with unresolved D. Germline CDR1 is WSHSY and CDR2 is SAAADI. V shed 2 bases and J shed 4 bases, with 12 bases lying between them. The CDR3 covers 15 residues. CDR3 in amino acids: CASSEVGRENQPQHF. In nucleotides, the CDR3 is TGCGCCAGCAGTGAGGTGGGAAGGGAAAATCAGCCCCAGCATTTT.